These 2 T cell receptor beta chains share one sample of origin, sequenced in a study of cytotoxic CD8 clonotypes in ibrutinib-treated CLL. Profiling relied on immunoSEQ multiplex PCR, and the TCRdb table lists in-frame clones only, not all of them. The repertoire includes roughly 160,000 clones, about 84% of them detected once, and about 4.9% sits in the top ten. Sequences were derived from PBMCs, sampled after 24 months of ibrutinib treatment. The receptor set was obtained from a human donor with chronic lymphocytic leukemia.

This chain connects TRBV2 to TRBJ1-6, with 7 bases fitting TRBD1. V lost 6 bases to trimming and J lost 16 bases; unmatched junction nucleotides: 6. The CDR3 is 11 residues long. The V gene's germline CDR1 is SNHLY and CDR2 FYNNEI. The CDR3 protein is CASSSGQTLHF. The CDR3 DNA sequence: TGTGCCAGCAGCTCGGGACAGACACTCCACTTT.

V usage is TRBV20-1 and J usage is TRBJ1-1; no reliable D call. CDR3 length: 11 residues. Trimming took off 6 bases at V and 2 bases at J, with 7 bases between the two ends. The germline gives CDR1 DFQATT, CDR2 SNEGSKA (reference sequence). CDR3: CSATKNTEAFF. Here the CDR3 DNA reads TGCAGTGCCACGAAAAACACTGAAGCTTTCTTT.